This T cell receptor (beta chain) emerged from a study of cytomegalovirus exposure and HLA in healthy donors. Study-wide findings and caveats: It was in a later analysis that TCR association rates were seen to vary by HLA locus, highest for DRB1 and lowest for HLA-C.

Looked up from germline, CDR1 is MNHNS and CDR2 is SASEGT. This CDR3 is 13 amino acids long. V was clipped by 5 bases and J by 5 bases, with 10 bases between them. Worth noting for this clone: As yet, its antigen is unknown.

PCR primers comprised 60 Vbeta and 13 Jbeta primers. Only in-frame clones appear in the TCRdb table, and some are missing; sequencing was by immunoSEQ multiplex PCR. The sample shows about 97,000 clones, about four fifths of them seen only once. The sequence derives from a man between 40 and 49 years old in good health and CMV-seropositive. The genes are TRBV6-1 and TRBJ2-1; no clear D. Sequencing was done on a sample of PBMCs. The DNA for the CDR3 is TGTGCCAGCAGTTTGAACCGGGACAATGAGCAGTTCTTC. It codes for CASSLNRDNEQFF.